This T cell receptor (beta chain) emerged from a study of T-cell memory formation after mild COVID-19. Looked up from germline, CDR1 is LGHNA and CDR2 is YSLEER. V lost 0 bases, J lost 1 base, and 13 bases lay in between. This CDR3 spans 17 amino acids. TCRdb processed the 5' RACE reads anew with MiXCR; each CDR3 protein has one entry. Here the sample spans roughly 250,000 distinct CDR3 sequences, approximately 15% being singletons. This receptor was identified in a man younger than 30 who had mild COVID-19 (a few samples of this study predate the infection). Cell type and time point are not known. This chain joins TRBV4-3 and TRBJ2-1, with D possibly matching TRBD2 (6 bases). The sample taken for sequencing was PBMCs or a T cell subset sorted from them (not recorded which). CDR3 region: CASSQEVRGLSYNEQFF. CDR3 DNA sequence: TGCGCCAGCAGCCAAGAAGTTCGGGGACTTTCCTACAATGAGCAGTTCTTC.